A few counts support the clone carrying this T cell receptor beta chain. The sample belongs to a study of beta chain features in type 1 diabetes. Reverse transcription of all isolated RNA meant that expressed TCRB transcripts were sequenced. Produced via immunoSEQ multiplex PCR; TCRdb's table is partial and in-frame only. The data hold 400,000 to 550,000 clones, with 10% to 12% observed a single time. The CDR3 has 14 amino acids. Germline CDR1 and CDR2: LNHDA and SQIVND (reference sequence). Trimming took 4 bases from V and 6 from J, leaving 14 bases between them. Input material: naive CD4+ T cells from blood. V and J are TRBV19 and TRBJ2-3; D unresolved. The TCR was taken from a woman between 18 and 29 years old in good health. The CDR3 reads CASSTASRADTQYF. The CDR3 DNA is TGTGCCAGTAGTACCGCCTCTCGTGCGGATACGCAGTATTTT.